Sequencing of this T cell receptor (beta chain) was carried out in a study of shared clonotypes between healthy human individuals. When replicate PCRs were run on sorted subsets, they used about 200 ng DNA, approximately 27,000 T cell genomes. Some clones are missing from TCRdb's copy, which holds only in-frame ones; the method was immunoSEQ multiplex PCR. Among 550,000 to 800,000 clones, 74% were seen once, and the ten largest hold about 1.8%. Only Caucasian adults living in Nashville, Tennessee made up the donor group. Memory CD4+ cells were the fraction left after CD45RA+ naive selection. This clonotype was obtained from a woman in her twenties or thirties in good health. Sequenced input: memory CD4+ T cells sorted from blood. Subset of the sample: CD45RA-negative fraction.

In nucleotides, the CDR3 is TGTGCCAGCAGCCGGACCGGGACTAAGTACGAGCAGTACTTC. Translated, it gives CASSRTGTKYEQYF. The chain employs TRBV6-5 and TRBJ2-7; TRBD2 matches at 7 bases. V lost 6 bases, J lost 4 bases, and 9 bases stayed unmatched. Germline V gene sequence: CDR1 MNHEY, CDR2 SVGAGI. The CDR3 is made up of 14 amino acids.